By share, the clone carrying this T cell receptor (delta chain) ranks as medium-sized (0.01 to 0.1%). This sample was taken from a study of gamma-delta T cells after stem cell transplantation. CDR3 length: 20 residues. Trimming removed 1 base from V and 0 bases from J; junction bases left unmatched: 18. Germline assignment: CDR1 GEAIGNYY and CDR2 EKD. TCRdb redid clone calling on the RT-PCR reads using CATT. Of roughly 3,000 delta-chain clones listed, roughly 3% are singletons. The chain links TRDV2 to TRDJ1; 8 positions match TRDD3. The specimen was gamma-delta T cells. This sequence originates from a human donor. It is not recorded whose cells these are; they may come from a transplant donor. The CDR3 here is CACDTIGTGGLLLYTDKLIF. The CDR3 bases are TGTGCCTGTGACACGATTGGTACTGGGGGCCTACTCTTGTACACCGATAAACTCATCTTT.